These 11 T cell receptor beta chains share one sample of origin, sequenced in a study of radiotherapy plus CTLA-4 blockade in lung cancer. This table comes from immunoSEQ multiplex PCR, and its TCRdb copy is limited to in-frame clones, with some not included. This table has 45,000 to 60,000 clones, approximately 80% appearing once. This sample comprised peripheral blood, obtained from a patient treated with radiotherapy plus ipilimumab. Receptors originate from a human donor with non-small cell lung cancer whose response to radiotherapy plus ipilimumab could not be evaluated.

V is TRBV30 and J is TRBJ2-7; D perhaps matches TRBD1 (5 bases). Germline-derived CDR1 and CDR2 are GTSNPN and SVGIG (reference sequence). The CDR3 is made up of 13 amino acids. The V end was cut by 1 base, the J end by 6 bases, with 13 bases between. The CDR3 spells CAWSGYGRGEQYF. The CDR3 region has the DNA TGTGCCTGGAGTGGTTACGGTAGGGGCGAGCAGTACTTC.

The V gene is TRBV28, the J gene TRBJ2-6; D possibly corresponds to TRBD1 (6 bases). This CDR3 comprises 15 residues. Germline V gene data show CDR1 as MDHEN and CDR2 as SYDVKM. The germline V and J ends were trimmed by 9 bases and 0 bases, with 12 bases remaining between them. The DNA for the CDR3 is TGTGCCAGTCAGGACAGACTCTCTGGGGCCAACGTCCTGACTTTC. As protein: CASQDRLSGANVLTF. The variable domain in full, completed from reference TRBV28 and TRBJ2-6, reads DVKVTQSSRYLVKRTGEKVFLECVQDMDHENMFWYRQDPGLGLRLIYFSYDVKMKEKGDIPEGYSVSREKKERFSLILESASTNQTSMYLCASQDRLSGANVLTFGAGSRLTVL.

This chain uses TRBV15 with TRBJ2-5; D gene unclear. CDR3 size: 12 residues. The germline V gene encodes CDR1 LNHNV and CDR2 YYDKDF (reference sequence). V lost 1 base and J 5 bases, leaving 5 bases between the germline ends. CDR3 protein: CATSRGRETQYF. The CDR3 nucleotides are TGTGCCACCAGCAGAGGGCGGGAGACCCAGTACTTC.

This clone occurred a few times. V usage is TRBV7-9 and J usage is TRBJ2-2; 7 bases are shared with TRBD1. Germline CDR1 is SEHNR and CDR2 is FQNEAQ (reference sequence). J lost 5 bases, V lost 1 base, and 4 bases had no gene match. The CDR3 sequence is 15 residues long. CDR3 sequence (DNA): TGTGCCAGCAGCTTAGATGCAGGGGGAACCGGGGAGCTGTTTTTT. The encoded protein is CASSLDAGGTGELFF. Combining the CDR3 with reference TRBV7-9 and TRBJ2-2 gives the whole variable domain DTGVSQNPRHKITKRGQNVTFRCDPISEHNRLYWYRQTLGQGPEFLTYFQNEAQLEKSRLLSDRFSAERPKGSFSTLEIQRTEQGDSAMYLCASSLDAGGTGELFFGEGSRLTVL.

The J gene is TRBJ2-1, the V gene TRBV18; 10 positions match TRBD2. This CDR3 is built from 14 residues. Germline V gene data show CDR1 as KGHSH and CDR2 as LQKENI. V was clipped by 8 bases and J by 7 bases; unmatched bases: 8. Here the CDR3 reads CASGAGGRSNEQFF. As DNA, the CDR3 is TGTGCCAGCGGAGCGGGAGGGAGGAGTAATGAGCAGTTCTTC.

The CDR3 loop reads CASSYLGGGRSHEQYF. As DNA, the CDR3 is TGTGCCAGCAGCTATCTTGGGGGCGGGAGATCCCACGAGCAGTACTTC. J is TRBJ2-7 and V is TRBV5-6; the D gene is possibly TRBD2 (7 bases). Trimming removed 3 bases at V and 5 bases at J, with 21 bases between. CDR3 length equals 16 residues. CDR1 SGHDT and CDR2 YYEEEE come from the germline V gene.

The chain has TRBV28 and TRBJ1-2, with a weak D call TRBD1 (5 bases). The germline V gene encodes CDR1 MDHEN and CDR2 SYDVKM. Trimming cost V 5 bases and J 5 bases, with 18 bases left between them. CDR3 length: 15 residues. CDR3: CASSPSGLGQYGYTF. CDR3 coding DNA: TGTGCCAGCAGTCCATCGGGACTGGGGCAGTATGGCTACACCTTC.

The chain combines TRBV15 with TRBJ2-5, with TRBD1 identical over 7 bases. Germline-derived CDR1 and CDR2 are LNHNV and YYDKDF (reference sequence). The CDR3 has 14 amino acids. V shed 6 bases and J 5 bases; nucleotides not matched to a gene: 9. Here the CDR3 reads CATRIEGARETQYF. CDR3 bases: TGTGCCACCAGGATCGAGGGGGCGCGGGAGACCCAGTACTTC.

The CDR3 protein is CASRLAGGYEQFF. The DNA of the CDR3 is TGCGCCAGCAGACTAGCGGGGGGTTATGAGCAGTTCTTC. This chain connects TRBV4-1 to TRBJ2-1; 12 bases match TRBD2. After removal of 6 bases from V and 8 bases from J, the junction contained 2 bases not matched to a gene. The CDR3 runs 13 residues. Germline V gene lookup returns CDR1 MGHRA and CDR2 YSYEKL.

V is TRBV4-3 and J is TRBJ1-3, with 7 bases identical to TRBD1. V lost 4 bases and J lost 1; bases outside the gene matches: 7. This CDR3 region has 16 residues. Germline values: CDR1 LGHNA, CDR2 YSLEER. The CDR3 sequence: CASSPGATGSGNTIYF. CDR3 DNA sequence: TGCGCCAGCAGCCCCGGGGCGACAGGGTCTGGAAACACCATATATTTT.

V is TRBV4-1 and J is TRBJ1-1; no firm D call. This CDR3 is 15 amino acids long. Trimming took 1 base from V and 1 from J, leaving 10 bases between them. CDR1 is MGHRA and CDR2 is YSYEKL in the germline V gene. The CDR3 region is CASSQGREGNTEAFF. The CDR3 DNA is TGCGCCAGCAGCCAAGGTAGGGAGGGGAACACTGAAGCTTTCTTT.